These 4 T cell receptor beta chains were sequenced from one sample in a study of T cells after posttransplantation cyclophosphamide. The table came from immunoSEQ multiplex PCR; TCRdb's copy has only in-frame clones and leaves some out. The sample yields tens of thousands of clones, without any singletons. The material sequenced was PBMCs. All receptors come from a man aged 40-50 years in good health, CMV-negative, and a related stem cell transplant donor.

In its sample, this clone was seen many times. The V call is TRBV11-1, the J call TRBJ2-5; 7 bases align to TRBD2. V shed 2 bases, J shed 1 base, and the junction held 10 bases outside the gene matches. The CDR3 covers 17 residues. Germline CDR1 SGHAT, CDR2 FQDESV (reference sequence). The CDR3 nucleotides are TGTGCCAGCAGCTTAAGCGGCGGGGGAGCCACCCAAGAGACCCAGTACTTC. Translated: CASSLSGGGATQETQYF. Combining the CDR3 with reference TRBV11-1 and TRBJ2-5 gives the whole variable domain EAEVAQSPRYKITEKSQAVAFWCDPISGHATLYWYRQILGQGPELLVQFQDESVVDDSQLPKDRFSAERLKGVDSTLKIQPAELGDSAMYLCASSLSGGGATQETQYFGPGTRLLVL.

This clone was counted many times. The chain has TRBV28 and TRBJ1-2, with TRBD1 identical over 10 bases. Germline lookup yields CDR1 MDHEN and CDR2 SYDVKM. CDR3 length equals 19 residues. With V trimmed by 3 bases and J by 6 bases, 19 bases remained unmatched. This CDR3 is CASSFTGPTGGRERHGYTF. In DNA, the CDR3 is TGTGCCAGCAGTTTTACCGGGCCGACAGGGGGCAGGGAGAGACATGGCTACACCTTC.

This clone was detected ten times or more. The rearrangement joins TRBV2 to TRBJ1-1; the D gene is possibly TRBD1 (6 bases). The V and J ends lost 7 bases and 3 bases respectively, with 12 bases between them. Per germline, CDR1 SNHLY and CDR2 FYNNEI. This CDR3 is built from 13 residues. DNA for the CDR3: TGTGCCAGCATTATGTACAGGGACACTGAAGCTTTCTTT. Translation gives CASIMYRDTEAFF.

There are many counts of this clone. V usage is TRBV5-1 and J usage is TRBJ2-1; tentative D call: TRBD1 (7 bases). This CDR3 has 12 amino acids. V lost 7 bases, J lost 13 bases, and 18 bases lay in between. CDR1 and CDR2 (germline): SGHRS, YFSETQ. The CDR3 bases are TGCGCCAGCCAAATGGAGGGGGCGAGTCAGTTCTTC. Translating gives CASQMEGASQFF.